Sequencing of this T cell receptor (beta chain) was carried out in a study of cytomegalovirus exposure and HLA in healthy donors. Study in general: There were a few hundred genotyped donors. Of these, 75% to 90% fell in the genetic ancestry cluster associated with self-reported Caucasian donors. Broader study findings: Using a false discovery rate of 0.05, a later analysis showed that some 16,000 TCR beta sequences were associated with HLA alleles. It was reported that the classifier diagnosed cytomegalovirus status with high specificity and sensitivity in both the original and validation cohorts.

Turning to this clone: Its target is unknown.

The PCR used 60 Vbeta and 13 Jbeta primers. Assay: immunoSEQ multiplex PCR; the TCRdb copy retains only in-frame clones and omits some. The data contain 60,000 to 65,000 clones, about 75% of them seen just once; the ten biggest clones take up roughly 23%. This TCR came from a woman aged 40 to 50 in good health and CMV-seropositive. The sequencing sample was made of PBMCs.

CDR3: CASSNHRAGYTF. The CDR3, as DNA: TGTGCCAGCAGTAACCACAGGGCTGGCTACACCTTC. The chain recombines TRBV27 with TRBJ1-2; TRBD1 might be the D (6 bases). Germline V gene lookup returns CDR1 MNHEY and CDR2 SMNVEV (reference sequence). The CDR3 totals 12 residues. Trimming removed 5 bases at V and 7 bases at J, with 11 bases between.